The subject of this entry is one T cell receptor (beta chain). Its cognate antigen is unknown. The sample is drawn from a study of shared clonotypes between healthy human individuals. Study outcomes and limitations: The low donor count limited represented genetic and exposure-history diversity.

Trimming removed 3 bases from V and 4 bases from J, with 15 bases in between. Germline V gene data show CDR1 as LNHDA and CDR2 as SQIVND (reference sequence). The CDR3 has 15 residues. The data were produced by immunoSEQ multiplex PCR, yet TCRdb's version contains in-frame clones alone and is incomplete. The table records about 460,000 clones, roughly three quarters of them present only once. The receptor's source is a woman in her forties in good health. Some clones in this sample may be carry-over from other donors' samples. Material for sequencing was PBMCs. V usage is TRBV19 and J usage is TRBJ1-1; possible D gene TRBD1, 6 bases. The CDR3 is CASSIPTGIGTEAFF. The CDR3 bases are TGTGCCAGTAGTATTCCAACAGGGATTGGCACTGAAGCTTTCTTT.